Shown below are 29 T cell receptor beta chains from a single sample sequenced in a study of blood T cells in healthy people across ages. For the second PCR, which ran for roughly 6 to 12 cycles, a sample-barcoded 5' primer and a J-beta primer mix were used. TCRdb passed the 5' RACE reads through MiXCR, listing each CDR3 protein once. The sample lists over a million distinct CDR3 sequences, approximately 60% occurring once. Material for sequencing was blood. These receptors came from a man younger than 30 in good health.

V and J are TRBV3-1 and TRBJ1-2; 7 bases are shared with TRBD1. The length of the CDR3 is 13 residues. V dropped 5 bases and J dropped 3; count of bases not matched to a gene: 3. CDR1 LGHDT and CDR2 YNNKEL come from the germline V gene (reference sequence). The CDR3, as DNA: TGTGCCAGCAGCGGGACAGTCCACTATGGCTACACCTTC. The encoded protein is CASSGTVHYGYTF. The full variable domain, rest sourced from reference TRBV3-1 and TRBJ1-2, is DTAVSQTPKYLVTQMGNDKSIKCEQNLGHDTMYWYKQDSKKFLKIMFSYNNKELIINETVPNRFSPKSPDKAHLNLHINSLELGDSAVYFCASSGTVHYGYTFGSGTRLTVV.

The V call is TRBV6-5, the J call TRBJ2-5; the match to TRBD1 covers 8 bases. The CDR3 length is 15 residues. Germline V gene data show CDR1 as MNHEY and CDR2 as SVGAGI. V shed 2 bases, J shed 11 bases, and the junction held 13 bases outside the gene matches. The CDR3 protein is CASSYTKPGGSEQYF. The CDR3 DNA follows: TGTGCCAGCAGTTACACGAAGCCAGGGGGCAGTGAGCAGTACTTC.

This chain joins TRBV4-3 and TRBJ1-4; D call uncertain. Germline V gene sequence: CDR1 LGHNA, CDR2 YSLEER. This CDR3 spans 16 amino acids. V was cut by 0 bases and J by 5 bases, with 13 bases left in between. CDR3 in amino acids: CASSQEIGIPNEKLFF. CDR3 in DNA: TGCGCCAGCAGCCAAGAAATAGGGATACCGAATGAAAAACTGTTTTTT.

This chain uses TRBV18 with TRBJ2-3, with D possibly being TRBD2 (5 bases). The germline V gene has CDR1 KGHSH and CDR2 LQKENI. The V end was cut by 1 base, the J end by 1 base, with 12 bases between. There are 16 residues in the CDR3. CDR3 loop: CASSPRDPRGTDTQYF. Here the CDR3 DNA reads TGTGCCAGCTCACCACGAGATCCGAGGGGCACAGATACGCAGTATTTT.

The chain links TRBV5-1 to TRBJ2-1; perhaps TRBD2 as D (7 bases). The CDR3 is 15 residues long. Germline loops: CDR1 SGHRS, CDR2 YFSETQ. Trimming left V 3 bases short and J 2 bases short, with 12 bases between. The CDR3 region is CASSWEGVAYNEQFF. As DNA, the CDR3 is TGCGCCAGCAGCTGGGAGGGGGTAGCCTACAATGAGCAGTTCTTC.

This clonotype showed up just a few times. The chain links TRBV27 to TRBJ2-5; perhaps TRBD1 as D (6 bases). CDR3 length equals 14 residues. The germline V gene has CDR1 MNHEY and CDR2 SMNVEV (reference sequence). Trimming pared 6 bases from V and 0 bases from J, leaving 11 bases between. CDR3 nucleotide sequence: TGTGCCAGCAGCAACTACAGGGACCAAGAGACCCAGTACTTC. It encodes CASSNYRDQETQYF.

This clonotype turned up a few times. J is TRBJ2-5 and V is TRBV27, with TRBD2 as a possible D gene (5 bases). The DNA end is more similar to TRBJ2-7, so the J call may be wrong. Germline V gene sequence: CDR1 MNHEY, CDR2 SMNVEV (reference sequence). The CDR3 is 13 amino acids. CDR3 in amino acids: CASSLSGSGEQYF. The CDR3 DNA reads TGTGCCAGCAGTTTATCTGGGAGTGGCGAGCAGTACTTC.

The chain joins TRBV12-3 or TRBV12-4 to TRBJ2-5; tentative D call: TRBD1 (5 bases). The CDR3 sequence is 19 residues long. Trimming stripped 6 bases from V and 11 bases from J, with 37 bases between. CDR3 nucleotide sequence: TGTGCCAGCAGCCTTAGACTGCTCAGGGAAGTCCCCAGTAGCTCGGAGCAGTACTTC. Its translation is CASSLRLLREVPSSSEQYF.

The rearrangement joins TRBV4-1 to TRBJ2-2; 10 bases agree with TRBD2. Germline loops: CDR1 MGHRA, CDR2 YSYEKL. This CDR3 has 17 residues. The J segment lost 6 bases and the V segment lost 3 bases, leaving 10 bases of the junction unmatched. The CDR3 sequence: CASSQDLAGVPPGELFF. Written as DNA, the CDR3 is TGCGCCAGCAGCCAGGATCTAGCGGGAGTTCCCCCCGGGGAGCTGTTTTTT.

The CDR3, as DNA: TGTGCCACCAGCAGAGAGGGTTCGGGCGGGAATGAGCAGTTCTTC. Protein sequence: CATSREGSGGNEQFF. This chain uses TRBV15 with TRBJ2-1, with D maybe TRBD2 (5 bases). This CDR3 has 15 residues. Germline V gene sequence: CDR1 LNHNV, CDR2 YYDKDF (reference sequence). Trimming took 0 bases from V and 7 from J, leaving 13 bases between them.

The chain recombines TRBV27 with TRBJ1-4; a weak D match, TRBD1 (5 bases). The CDR3 has 13 amino acids. V lost 6 bases and J 13 bases, leaving 18 bases between the germline ends. Germline CDR1 MNHEY, CDR2 SMNVEV (reference sequence). The CDR3 DNA reads TGTGCCAGCAGGCCAGTGGGGGAAAAACTACTGTTTTTT. It translates to CASRPVGEKLLFF.

The chain couples TRBV15 to TRBJ2-2; D possibly corresponds to TRBD1 (5 bases). The germline gives CDR1 LNHNV, CDR2 YYDKDF (reference sequence). V was shortened by 5 bases and J by 3 bases, with 16 bases between the two germline ends. This CDR3 spans 16 amino acids. CDR3 sequence reads: CATSGAIDEYTGELFF. In DNA form, the CDR3 reads TGTGCCACCAGCGGGGCGATCGACGAGTACACCGGGGAGCTGTTTTTT.

As DNA, the CDR3 is TGTGCCAGCAGTCCGTCAGAAGCTTTCTTT. It codes for CASSPSEAFF. The chain couples TRBV6-1 to TRBJ1-1; D gene uncertain. The V gene lost 5 bases and the J gene lost 8 bases, with 6 bases spanning the gap. There are 10 residues in the CDR3. Germline V CDR1 and CDR2: MNHNS, SASEGT.

The rearrangement joins TRBV7-2 to TRBJ2-1; TRBD1 agrees at 9 bases. CDR3 size: 15 residues. CDR1 is SGHTA, CDR2 FQGNSA, per germline. V was clipped by 5 bases and J by 5 bases; unmatched bases: 7. The CDR3 sequence: CASSQGQGGHNEQFF. DNA of the CDR3: TGTGCCAGCAGCCAGGGACAGGGAGGACACAATGAGCAGTTCTTC.

This chain uses TRBV29-1 with TRBJ2-5; TRBD2 matches at 9 bases. There are 13 residues in the CDR3. The germline V gene has CDR1 SQVTM and CDR2 ANQGSEA. The V gene end was trimmed by 7 bases and the J gene end by 1 base; junction bases not matched to a gene: 4. In nucleotides, the CDR3 is TGCAGCGGAAGGCGGGGGGGCCAAGAGACCCAGTACTTC. Residues: CSGRRGGQETQYF.

The J gene is TRBJ2-7, the V gene TRBV6-6; TRBD1 aligns across 11 bases. The CDR3 loop spans 15 amino acids. J was trimmed by 6 bases and V by 5 bases; bases with no gene match: 9. Per germline, CDR1 MNHNY and CDR2 SVGAGI (reference sequence). The CDR3 region is CASSVSGQGAVEQYF. DNA of the CDR3: TGTGCCAGCAGTGTCAGCGGACAGGGGGCTGTCGAGCAGTACTTC.

A few counts support this clonotype. This chain uses TRBV20-1 with TRBJ1-2; D is undetermined. V shed 6 bases and J shed 1 base, with 9 bases lying between them. The CDR3 is made up of 12 amino acids. Looked up from germline, CDR1 is DFQATT and CDR2 is SNEGSKA (reference sequence). CDR3 region: CSAPHSNYGYTF. In DNA form, the CDR3 reads TGCAGTGCGCCTCACAGTAACTATGGCTACACCTTC.

V gene TRBV4-2 combines with J gene TRBJ2-5; D remains ambiguous. Trimming cost V 3 bases and J 11 bases, with 10 bases left between them. The CDR3 contains 11 residues. CDR1 and CDR2 from the germline V gene are LGHNA and YNFKEQ. The DNA for the CDR3 is TGTGCCAGCAGCCACGGACCGGAGCAGTACTTC. Translation gives CASSHGPEQYF.

The chain couples TRBV3-1 to TRBJ2-4; D uncertain. The CDR3 runs 14 residues. CDR1 LGHDT and CDR2 YNNKEL come from the germline V gene (reference sequence). Trimming removed 10 bases from V and 15 bases from J, with 28 bases in between. Here the CDR3 DNA reads TGTGCCATCGCCGTAACGGGCCGTCAAGAGACCCGGTACTTC. Residues: CAIAVTGRQETRYF.

The chain recombines TRBV4-2 with TRBJ1-2, with D unresolved. CDR3 size: 16 residues. CDR1 LGHNA and CDR2 YNFKEQ come from the germline V gene. Trimming removed 2 bases from V and 8 bases from J, with 21 bases in between. This CDR3 reads CASSQRLGPGLEGYTF. As DNA, the CDR3 is TGTGCCAGCAGCCAACGCCTGGGCCCGGGGTTAGAGGGCTACACCTTC.

This chain joins TRBV4-1 and TRBJ1-4; no firm D call. V lost 2 bases, J lost 3 bases, and 1 base lay in between. Germline CDR1 MGHRA, CDR2 YSYEKL. CDR3 length: 12 amino acids. The CDR3 nucleotides are TGCGCCAGCAGCCAATCTAATGAAAAACTGTTTTTT. It yields the protein CASSQSNEKLFF.

The rearrangement uses TRBV12-3 or TRBV12-4 and TRBJ2-5, with TRBD2 matching 7 bases. This CDR3 is built from 12 residues. J gave up 13 bases and V 7 bases, and 12 bases lay outside the gene matches. The chain's CDR3 is CASTSGGILPYF. For the CDR3, the DNA is TGTGCCAGCACCTCCGGGGGGATACTCCCGTACTTC.

The rearrangement links TRBV4-1 to TRBJ2-5, with 9 bases lining up with TRBD2. The germline V gene has CDR1 MGHRA and CDR2 YSYEKL. Trimming removed 0 bases from V and 7 bases from J; junction bases left unmatched: 9. The CDR3 covers 16 residues. CDR3 loop: CASSQDPLAGEGTQYF. In DNA, the CDR3 is TGCGCCAGCAGCCAAGACCCTTTAGCGGGAGAGGGGACCCAGTACTTC.

This clonotype was observed a few times. The genes are TRBV27 and TRBJ1-2; D unclear. Trimming stripped 5 bases from V and 6 bases from J, with 10 bases between. Germline V gene data show CDR1 as MNHEY and CDR2 as SMNVEV (reference sequence). CDR3 length equals 12 residues. The CDR3 loop reads CASSGRGNGYTF. CDR3 sequence (DNA): TGTGCCAGCAGTGGGAGAGGAAATGGCTACACCTTC.

This chain links TRBV7-9 with TRBJ2-3, with TRBD2 matching 7 bases. Germline V gene lookup returns CDR1 SEHNR and CDR2 FQNEAQ (reference sequence). The CDR3 covers 15 residues. V shed 5 bases and J 7 bases; nucleotides not matched to a gene: 12. In DNA, the CDR3 is TGTGCCAGCAGCCCCCGGACTAGTGTCCTACATACGCAGTATTTT. Translated, it gives CASSPRTSVLHTQYF.

The chain links TRBV9 to TRBJ1-6; weak D call: TRBD1 (6 bases). V gave up 4 bases and J gave up 7 bases, with 18 bases separating them. This CDR3 spans 16 amino acids. Germline V gene lookup returns CDR1 SGDLS and CDR2 YYNGEE. CDR3 region: CASSSPGTSANSPLHF. CDR3 DNA: TGTGCCAGCAGCTCCCCAGGGACATCGGCGAATTCACCCCTCCACTTT.

V gene TRBV7-9 combines with J gene TRBJ2-3, with 9 bases fitting TRBD1. V trimming: 5 bases; J trimming: 4 bases; junction bases outside the gene matches: 19. Germline CDR1 is SEHNR and CDR2 is FQNEAQ (reference sequence). The CDR3 spans 19 residues. For the CDR3, the DNA is TGTGCCAGCAGCACCTTTCGACCGGGACAGGGAACCAACGCAGATACGCAGTATTTT. Protein sequence: CASSTFRPGQGTNADTQYF.

The chain joins TRBV21-1 to TRBJ2-2; TRBD1, the table's D call, lacks a check against the DNA. TRBV21-1 is a documented pseudogene. The CDR3 contains 17 residues. The CDR3 spells CASSKPRQGADTGELFF. As DNA, the CDR3 is TGTGCCAGCAGCAAACCCAGACAGGGGGCCGACACCGGGGAGCTGTTTTTT.

This clonotype came up a few times. V usage is TRBV14 and J usage is TRBJ2-7; 7 bases are shared with TRBD1. The V segment lost 6 bases and the J segment 3 bases; nucleotides outside the gene matches: 11. Looked up from germline, CDR1 is SGHDN and CDR2 is FVKESK. CDR3 length: 15 residues. The CDR3 coding sequence is TGTGCCAGCAGTCTCCGGGACAGCCGGATCTACGAGCAGTACTTC. It translates to CASSLRDSRIYEQYF.